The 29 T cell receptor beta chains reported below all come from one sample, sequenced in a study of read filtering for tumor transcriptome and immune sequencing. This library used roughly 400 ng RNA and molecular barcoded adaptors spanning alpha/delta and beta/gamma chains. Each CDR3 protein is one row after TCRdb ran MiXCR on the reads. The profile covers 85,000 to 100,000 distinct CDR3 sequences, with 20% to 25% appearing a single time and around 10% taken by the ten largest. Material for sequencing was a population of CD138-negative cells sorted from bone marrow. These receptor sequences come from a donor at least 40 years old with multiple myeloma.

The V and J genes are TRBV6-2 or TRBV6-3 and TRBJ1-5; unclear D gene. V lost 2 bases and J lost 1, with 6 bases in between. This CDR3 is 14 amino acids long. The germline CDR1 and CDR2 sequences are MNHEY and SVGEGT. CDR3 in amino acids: CASSYRVSNQPQHF. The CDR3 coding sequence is TGTGCCAGCAGTTACAGGGTGAGCAATCAGCCCCAGCATTTT.

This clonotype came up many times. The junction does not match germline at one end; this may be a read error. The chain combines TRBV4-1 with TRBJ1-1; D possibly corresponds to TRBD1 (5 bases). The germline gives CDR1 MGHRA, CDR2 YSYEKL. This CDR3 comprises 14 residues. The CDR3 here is CASSLTQGNTEAFF. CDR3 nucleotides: TGTGCCAGCAGCCTCACCCAGGGGAACACTGAAGCTTTCTTT.

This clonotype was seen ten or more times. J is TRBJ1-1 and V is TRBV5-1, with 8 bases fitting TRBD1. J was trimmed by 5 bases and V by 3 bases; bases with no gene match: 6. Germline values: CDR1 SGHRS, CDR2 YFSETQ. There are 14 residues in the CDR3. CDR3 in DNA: TGCGCCAGCAGCTCGGACAGGGAGGGAACTGAAGCTTTCTTT. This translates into CASSSDREGTEAFF. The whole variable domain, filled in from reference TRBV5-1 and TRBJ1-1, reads KAGVTQTPRYLIKTRGQQVTLSCSPISGHRSVSWYQQTPGQGLQFLFEYFSETQRNKGNFPGRFSGRQFSNSRSEMNVSTLELGDSALYLCASSSDREGTEAFFGQGTRLTVV.

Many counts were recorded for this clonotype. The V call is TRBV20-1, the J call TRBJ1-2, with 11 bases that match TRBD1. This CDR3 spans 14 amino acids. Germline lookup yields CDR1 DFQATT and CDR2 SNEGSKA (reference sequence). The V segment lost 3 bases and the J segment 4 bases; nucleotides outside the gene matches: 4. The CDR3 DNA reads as TGCAGTGCTAGTGGGACAGGGGGTTCCTATGGCTACACCTTC. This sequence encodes CSASGTGGSYGYTF.

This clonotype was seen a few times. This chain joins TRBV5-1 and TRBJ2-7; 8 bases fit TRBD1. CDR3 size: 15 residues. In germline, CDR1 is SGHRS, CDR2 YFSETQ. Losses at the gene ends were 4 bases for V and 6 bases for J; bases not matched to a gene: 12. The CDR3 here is CASSPASQGGGEQYF. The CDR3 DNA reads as TGCGCCAGCAGCCCCGCATCACAGGGGGGTGGCGAGCAGTACTTC.

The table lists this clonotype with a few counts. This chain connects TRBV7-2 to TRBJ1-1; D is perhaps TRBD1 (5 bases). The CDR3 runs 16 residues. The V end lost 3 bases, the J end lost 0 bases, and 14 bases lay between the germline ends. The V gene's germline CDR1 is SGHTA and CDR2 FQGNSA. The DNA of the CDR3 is TGTGCCAGCAGCTTGGGCTCTGGGACGGTGAACACTGAAGCTTTCTTT. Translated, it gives CASSLGSGTVNTEAFF.

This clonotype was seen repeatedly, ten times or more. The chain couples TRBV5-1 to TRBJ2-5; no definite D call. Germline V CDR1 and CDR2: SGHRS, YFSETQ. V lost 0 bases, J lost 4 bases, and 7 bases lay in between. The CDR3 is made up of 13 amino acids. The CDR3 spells CASSLGSGETQYF. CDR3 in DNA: TGCGCCAGCAGCTTGGGCTCGGGAGAGACCCAGTACTTC.

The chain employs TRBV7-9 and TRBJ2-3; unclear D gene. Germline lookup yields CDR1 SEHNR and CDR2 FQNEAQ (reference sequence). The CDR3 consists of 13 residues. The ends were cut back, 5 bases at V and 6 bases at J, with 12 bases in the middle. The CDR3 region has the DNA TGTGCCAGCAGCACTCTGTCGGGTGATACGCAGTATTTT. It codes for CASSTLSGDTQYF.

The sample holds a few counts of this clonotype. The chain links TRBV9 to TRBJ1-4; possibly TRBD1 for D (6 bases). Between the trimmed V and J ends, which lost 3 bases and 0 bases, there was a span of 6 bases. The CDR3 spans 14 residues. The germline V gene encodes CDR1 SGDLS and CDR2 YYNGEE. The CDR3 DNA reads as TGTGCCAGCAGCGCAGGGGCAACTAATGAAAAACTGTTTTTT. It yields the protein CASSAGATNEKLFF.

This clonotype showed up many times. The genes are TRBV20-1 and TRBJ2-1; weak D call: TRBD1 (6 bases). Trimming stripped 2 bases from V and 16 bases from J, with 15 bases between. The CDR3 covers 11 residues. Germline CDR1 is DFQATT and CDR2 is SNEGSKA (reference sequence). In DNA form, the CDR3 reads TGCAGTGCTAGACTTCAGGGGATCGGATTCTTC. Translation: CSARLQGIGFF.

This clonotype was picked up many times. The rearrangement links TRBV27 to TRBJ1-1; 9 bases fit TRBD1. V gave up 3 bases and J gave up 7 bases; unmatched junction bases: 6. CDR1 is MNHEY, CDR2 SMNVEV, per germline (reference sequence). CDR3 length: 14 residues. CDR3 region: CASSLWGQGFEAFF. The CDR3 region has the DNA TGTGCCAGCAGTTTGTGGGGACAGGGTTTTGAAGCTTTCTTT.

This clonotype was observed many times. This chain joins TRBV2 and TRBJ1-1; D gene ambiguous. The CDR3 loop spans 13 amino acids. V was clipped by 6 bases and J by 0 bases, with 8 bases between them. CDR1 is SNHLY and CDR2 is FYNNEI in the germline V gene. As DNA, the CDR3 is TGTGCCAGCAGAAGGGAGGTGAACACTGAAGCTTTCTTT. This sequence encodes CASRREVNTEAFF.

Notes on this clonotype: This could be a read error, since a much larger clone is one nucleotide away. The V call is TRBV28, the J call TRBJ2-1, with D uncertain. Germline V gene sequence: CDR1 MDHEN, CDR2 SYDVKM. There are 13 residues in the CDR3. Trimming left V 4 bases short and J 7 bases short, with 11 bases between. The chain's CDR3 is CASSCSLGNEQFF. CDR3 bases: TGTGCCAGCAGTTGTAGCCTGGGGAATGAGCAGTTCTTC. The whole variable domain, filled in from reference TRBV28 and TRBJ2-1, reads DVKVTQSSRYLVKRTGEKVFLECVQDMDHENMFWYRQDPGLGLRLIYFSYDVKMKEKGDIPEGYSVSREKKERFSLILESASTNQTSMYLCASSCSLGNEQFFGPGTRLTVL.

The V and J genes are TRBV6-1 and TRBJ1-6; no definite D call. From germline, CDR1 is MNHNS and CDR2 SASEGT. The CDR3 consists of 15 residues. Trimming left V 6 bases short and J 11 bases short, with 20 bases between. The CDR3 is CASSPLGVRNPPLHF. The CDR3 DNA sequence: TGTGCCAGCAGCCCCCTAGGTGTACGGAATCCACCCCTCCACTTT.

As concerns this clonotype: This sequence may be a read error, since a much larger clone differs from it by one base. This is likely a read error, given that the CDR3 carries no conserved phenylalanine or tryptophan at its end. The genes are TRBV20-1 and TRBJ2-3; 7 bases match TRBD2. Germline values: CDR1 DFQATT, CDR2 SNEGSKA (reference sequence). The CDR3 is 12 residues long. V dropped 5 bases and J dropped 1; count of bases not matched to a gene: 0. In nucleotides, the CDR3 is TGCAGTGCTGGGGGGGGCACAGATACGCAGTATTCT. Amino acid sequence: CSAGGGTDTQYS.

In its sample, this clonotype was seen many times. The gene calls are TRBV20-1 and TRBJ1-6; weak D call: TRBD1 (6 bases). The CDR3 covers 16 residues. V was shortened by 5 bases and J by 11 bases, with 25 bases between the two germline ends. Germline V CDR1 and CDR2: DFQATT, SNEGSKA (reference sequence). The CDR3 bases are TGCAGTGCTCCTCCCCCCCGTGACAGGCCGGGGGCACCCCTCCACTTT. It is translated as CSAPPPRDRPGAPLHF.

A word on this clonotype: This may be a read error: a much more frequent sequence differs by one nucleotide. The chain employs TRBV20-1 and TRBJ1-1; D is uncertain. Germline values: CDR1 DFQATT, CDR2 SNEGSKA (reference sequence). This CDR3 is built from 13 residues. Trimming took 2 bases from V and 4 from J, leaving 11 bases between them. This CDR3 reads CSARSPGSTEAFF. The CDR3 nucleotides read TGCAGTGCTAGAAGTCCAGGTTCCACTGAAGCTTTCTTT.

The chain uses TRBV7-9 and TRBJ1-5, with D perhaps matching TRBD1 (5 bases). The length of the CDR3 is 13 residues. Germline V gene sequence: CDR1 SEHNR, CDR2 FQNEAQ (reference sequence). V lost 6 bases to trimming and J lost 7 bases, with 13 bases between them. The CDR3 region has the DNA TGTGCCAGCAGTGGAGGGGCGGACCAGCCCCAGCATTTT. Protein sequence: CASSGGADQPQHF.

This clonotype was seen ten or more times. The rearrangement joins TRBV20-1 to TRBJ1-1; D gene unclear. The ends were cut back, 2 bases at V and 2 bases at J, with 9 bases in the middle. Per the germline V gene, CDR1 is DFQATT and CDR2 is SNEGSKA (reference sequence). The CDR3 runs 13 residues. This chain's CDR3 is CSARFGGNTEAFF. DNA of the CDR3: TGCAGTGCTAGATTTGGCGGTAACACTGAAGCTTTCTTT.

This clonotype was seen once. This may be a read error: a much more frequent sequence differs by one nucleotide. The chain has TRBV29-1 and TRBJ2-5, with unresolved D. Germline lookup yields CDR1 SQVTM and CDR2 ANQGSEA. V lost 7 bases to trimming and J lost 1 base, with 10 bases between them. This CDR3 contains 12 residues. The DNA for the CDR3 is TGCAGCGCCGGACGGATCCAAGAGACCCAGTACTTC. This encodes CSAGRIQETQYF.

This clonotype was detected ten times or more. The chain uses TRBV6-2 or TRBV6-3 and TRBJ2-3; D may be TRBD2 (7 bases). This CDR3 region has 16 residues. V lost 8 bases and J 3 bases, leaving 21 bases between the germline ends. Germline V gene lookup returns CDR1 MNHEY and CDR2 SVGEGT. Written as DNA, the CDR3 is TGTGCCAGCGGGGACCTGGGGCGGGGGCCTACAGATACGCAGTATTTT. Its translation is CASGDLGRGPTDTQYF.

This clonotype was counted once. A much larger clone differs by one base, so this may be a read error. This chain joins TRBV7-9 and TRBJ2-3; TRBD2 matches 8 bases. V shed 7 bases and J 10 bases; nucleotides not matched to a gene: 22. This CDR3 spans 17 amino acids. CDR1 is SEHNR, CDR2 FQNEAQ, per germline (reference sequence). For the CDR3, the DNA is TGTGCCAGCACTCCACCTAGTCCGGGGGGGCCGGGGAATTCGCAGTATTTT. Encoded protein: CASTPPSPGGPGNSQYF.

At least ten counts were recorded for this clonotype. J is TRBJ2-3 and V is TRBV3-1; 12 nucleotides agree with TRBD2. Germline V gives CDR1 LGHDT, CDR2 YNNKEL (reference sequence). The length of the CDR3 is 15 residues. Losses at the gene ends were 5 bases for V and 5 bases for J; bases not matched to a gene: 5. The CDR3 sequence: CASSKLAGGQDTQYF. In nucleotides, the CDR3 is TGTGCCAGCAGCAAACTAGCGGGGGGCCAAGATACGCAGTATTTT.

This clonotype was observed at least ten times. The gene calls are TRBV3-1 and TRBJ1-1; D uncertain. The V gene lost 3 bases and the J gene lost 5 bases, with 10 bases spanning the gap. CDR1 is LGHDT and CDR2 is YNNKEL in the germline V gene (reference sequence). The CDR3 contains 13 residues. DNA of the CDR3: TGTGCCAGCAGCCAGGGCGTGTGGACTGAAGCTTTCTTT. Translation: CASSQGVWTEAFF.

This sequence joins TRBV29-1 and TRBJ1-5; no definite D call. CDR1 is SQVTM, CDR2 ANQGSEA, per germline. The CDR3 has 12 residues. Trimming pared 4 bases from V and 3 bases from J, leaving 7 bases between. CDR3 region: CSVAGFNQPQHF. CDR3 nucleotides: TGCAGCGTTGCCGGGTTCAATCAGCCCCAGCATTTT.

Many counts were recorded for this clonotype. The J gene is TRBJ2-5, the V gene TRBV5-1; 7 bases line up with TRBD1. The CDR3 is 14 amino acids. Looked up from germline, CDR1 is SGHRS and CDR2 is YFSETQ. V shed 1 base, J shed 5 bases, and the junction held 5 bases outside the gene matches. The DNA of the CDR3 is TGCGCCAGCAGCTTGCTAACAGGGGAGGAGACCCAGTACTTC. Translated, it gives CASSLLTGEETQYF.

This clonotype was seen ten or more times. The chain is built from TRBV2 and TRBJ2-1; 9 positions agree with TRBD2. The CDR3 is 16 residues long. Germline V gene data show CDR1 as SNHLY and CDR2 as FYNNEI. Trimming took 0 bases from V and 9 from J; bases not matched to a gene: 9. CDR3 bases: TGTGCCAGCAGTGAAGCGCGAGGCGGGGGGGCCGGTGAGCAGTTCTTC. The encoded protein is CASSEARGGGAGEQFF. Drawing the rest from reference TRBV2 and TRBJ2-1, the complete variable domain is EPEVTQTPSHQVTQMGQEVILRCVPISNHLYFYWYRQILGQKVEFLVSFYNNEISEKSEIFDDQFSVERPDGSNFTLKIRSTKLEDSAMYFCASSEARGGGAGEQFFGPGTRLTVL.

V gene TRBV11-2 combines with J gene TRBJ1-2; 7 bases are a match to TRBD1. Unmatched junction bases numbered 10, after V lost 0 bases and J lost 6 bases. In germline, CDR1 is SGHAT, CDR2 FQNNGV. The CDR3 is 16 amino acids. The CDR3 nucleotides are TGTGCCAGCAGCTTAGATCGAACAGGGGACCTTGATGGCTACACCTTC. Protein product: CASSLDRTGDLDGYTF.

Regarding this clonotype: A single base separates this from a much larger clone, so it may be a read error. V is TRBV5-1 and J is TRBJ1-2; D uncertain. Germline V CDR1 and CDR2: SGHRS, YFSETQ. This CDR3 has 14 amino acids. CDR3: CASSLVTADYGYAF. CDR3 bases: TGCGCCAGCAGCTTGGTGACGGCCGACTATGGCTACGCCTTC. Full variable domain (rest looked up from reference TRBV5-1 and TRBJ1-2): KAGVTQTPRYLIKTRGQQVTLSCSPISGHRSVSWYQQTPGQGLQFLFEYFSETQRNKGNFPGRFSGRQFSNSRSEMNVSTLELGDSALYLCASSLVTADYGYAFGSGTRLTVV.